The clone carrying this T cell receptor beta chain appeared a few times. Its antigen is as yet unknown. The CDR3 extends over 15 amino acids. V dropped 0 bases and J dropped 2 bases, with 6 bases sitting between them. CDR1 is SGDLS, CDR2 YYNGEE, per germline. The data originate from a study of early T cells in non-severe SARS-CoV-2 infection. Turning to the study itself: The sequenced material was bulk RNA from unsorted whole blood, and its chains were unpaired. Findings of the study overall: A preference for anti-spike CD8 responses marked VDJdb matching, which missed private and CD4 specificities.

Individual cDNA molecules carried attached unique molecular identifiers. TCRdb redid the calling of the 5' RACE reads with MiXCR, one entry per CDR3 protein. The data hold fewer than 80,000 distinct CDR3 sequences, with 12% observed a single time. This receptor was taken from an adult who was a healthcare worker with PCR-confirmed SARS-CoV-2 infection or an uninfected control (not recorded which). The donor label of this sample is uncertain. The material sequenced was whole blood, taken at baseline. The chain employs TRBV9 and TRBJ1-6; D gene unclear. The CDR3 is CASSVATTYNSPLHF. As DNA, the CDR3 is TGTGCCAGCAGCGTAGCGACAACCTATAATTCACCCCTCCACTTT.